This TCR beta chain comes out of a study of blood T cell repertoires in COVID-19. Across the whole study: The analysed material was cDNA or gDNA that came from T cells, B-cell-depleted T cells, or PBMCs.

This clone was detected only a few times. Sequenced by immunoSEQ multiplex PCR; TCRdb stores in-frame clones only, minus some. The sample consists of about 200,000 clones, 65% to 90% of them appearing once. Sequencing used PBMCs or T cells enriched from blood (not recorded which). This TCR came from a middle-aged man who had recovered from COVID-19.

The CDR3, as DNA: TGCGCCAGCAGCCAAGACCCCGCGGGACAGGCGTTCTATGGCTACACCTTC. Translating it yields CASSQDPAGQAFYGYTF. The chain carries TRBV4-3 and TRBJ1-2; 8 bases line up with TRBD1. Trimming at V came to 0 bases and at J to 4 bases, leaving 10 bases not matched to a gene. This CDR3 spans 17 amino acids. Germline loops: CDR1 LGHNA, CDR2 YSLEER.